The TCR beta chain under discussion was sequenced for a study of blood T cell repertoires in COVID-19. Study summary: In each case, the material was cDNA or gDNA derived from T cells, B-cell-depleted T cells, or PBMCs.

With V trimmed by 4 bases and J by 2 bases, 3 bases remained unmatched. This CDR3 spans 14 amino acids. Germline lookup yields CDR1 SGHRS and CDR2 YFSETQ. Produced via immunoSEQ multiplex PCR; TCRdb's table is partial and in-frame only. Of about 130,000 clones listed, around 74% are singletons. Enrolled during active infection, Seattle patients were then followed longitudinally. Details on this clone: This same CDR3 is encoded by further DNA sequences in the sample.

Source material: peripheral blood. The clonotype originates from a man aged 80 or over with COVID-19, enrolled during active disease. The rearrangement uses TRBV5-1 and TRBJ1-2; 9 nucleotides match TRBD1. CDR3 loop: CASSPGTGNYGYTF. CDR3 DNA sequence: TGCGCCAGCAGCCCCGGGACAGGGAACTATGGCTACACCTTC.